A single T cell receptor beta chain is shown here with its context. Its matching antigen is unknown. V dropped 2 bases and J dropped 1 base, with 5 bases sitting between them. This CDR3 contains 12 residues. The germline V gene encodes CDR1 DFQATT and CDR2 SNEGSKA (reference sequence). Total RNA, at least 6 micrograms per sample, was extracted from PBMCs. These data originate in a study of blood T cells in healthy people across ages. Findings of the study overall: Any changes in expanded clonotypes were possibly confounded, as donor CMV status remained unknown.

The use of a sample-barcoded 5' primer and a J-beta primer mix characterized a second PCR of 7 to 11 cycles. TCRdb passed the 5' RACE reads through MiXCR, listing each CDR3 protein once. Of about 720,000 distinct CDR3 sequences listed, about 20% are singletons. This TCR was sampled from a man between 65 and 79 years old in good health. The chain is built from TRBV20-1 and TRBJ1-1, with no clear D. Sequencing input: blood. The CDR3: CSARRANTEAFF. The CDR3 region has the DNA TGCAGTGCTAGACGGGCGAACACTGAAGCTTTCTTT.